Below, 16 T cell receptor beta chains from the same sample are listed, as sequenced in a study of fetal regulatory T cell absence and autoimmunity. The protocol was immunoSEQ multiplex PCR, while the TCRdb copy is restricted to in-frame clones and leaves out a portion. The sample includes 95,000 to 100,000 clones, about 78% of them seen just once. Source material: pancreas tissue. The receptors stem from a male donor with IPEX syndrome.

This chain connects TRBV5-6 to TRBJ2-1; tentatively, D is TRBD2 (6 bases). This CDR3 has 14 amino acids. CDR1 is SGHDT, CDR2 YYEEEE, per germline. Trimming left V 2 bases short and J 4 bases short, with 10 bases between. The CDR3 loop reads CASSFGGFYNEQFF. CDR3 bases: TGTGCCAGCAGCTTCGGGGGATTTTACAATGAGCAGTTCTTC.

The chain is built from TRBV4-1 and TRBJ1-2; D unresolved. This CDR3 is built from 15 residues. From germline, CDR1 is MGHRA and CDR2 YSYEKL. V was trimmed by 1 base and J by 0 bases, leaving 9 bases between them. Here the CDR3 DNA reads TGCGCCAGCAGCCAAGTCTGGGGTTCTAACTATGGCTACACCTTC. It yields the protein CASSQVWGSNYGYTF.

The rearrangement links TRBV6-5 to TRBJ1-2; D is unresolved. The germline CDR1 and CDR2 sequences are MNHEY and SVGAGI. Trimming removed 6 bases from V and 1 base from J, with 9 bases in between. CDR3 length equals 13 residues. The CDR3 loop reads CASRLSYNYGYTF. CDR3 bases: TGTGCCAGCAGGCTGTCTTATAACTATGGCTACACCTTC.

This clone turned up a few times. J is TRBJ1-2 and V is TRBV2; 9 bases map to TRBD1. Germline values: CDR1 SNHLY, CDR2 FYNNEI. The length of the CDR3 is 14 residues. V shed 2 bases and J 8 bases; nucleotides not matched to a gene: 6. The CDR3 region is CASSERQGERGYTF. The CDR3 DNA is TGTGCCAGCAGTGAACGACAGGGGGAGAGAGGCTACACCTTC.

The chain couples TRBV29-1 to TRBJ2-7, with D perhaps being TRBD1 or TRBD2 (5 bases each). Trimming took 3 bases from V and 9 from J, leaving 18 bases between them. In germline, CDR1 is SQVTM, CDR2 ANQGSEA. The CDR3 covers 13 residues. This CDR3 is CSVDSGTPRGQYF. CDR3 nucleotides: TGCAGCGTTGATTCCGGGACCCCCCGCGGGCAGTACTTC.

The chain has TRBV6-6 and TRBJ1-5, with TRBD1 matching over 8 bases. V lost 3 bases, J lost 6 bases, and 7 bases stayed unmatched. The CDR3 loop spans 15 amino acids. CDR1 and CDR2 from the germline V gene are MNHNY and SVGAGI (reference sequence). For the CDR3, the DNA is TGTGCCAGCAGTTATGGGACAGGCGGAGGTCAGCCCCAGCATTTT. As protein: CASSYGTGGGQPQHF.

This clone was recorded only once. The chain couples TRBV6-5 to TRBJ2-2; D ambiguous. Germline V lookup: CDR1 MNHEY, CDR2 SVGAGI. The CDR3 has 13 amino acids. V was trimmed by 0 bases and J by 7 bases, leaving 6 bases between them. This chain's CDR3 is CASSYSGYGELFF. In nucleotides, the CDR3 is TGTGCCAGCAGTTACTCAGGCTACGGGGAGCTGTTTTTT.

The chain recombines TRBV10-3 with TRBJ1-5, with no clear D. Germline V lookup: CDR1 ENHRY, CDR2 SYGVKD. The CDR3 contains 16 residues. V was pared by 4 bases and J by 5 bases, with 18 bases between. CDR3 DNA: TGTGCCATCAGTGCCTCCGGGCGGCTTCCCTATCAGCCCCAGCATTTT. Encoded protein: CAISASGRLPYQPQHF.

This clone showed up just a few times. The V gene is TRBV4-2, the J gene TRBJ2-2; D perhaps matches TRBD2 (6 bases). Trimming took off 1 base at V and 0 bases at J, with 6 bases between the two ends. CDR3 length equals 15 residues. Germline V gene lookup returns CDR1 LGHNA and CDR2 YNFKEQ. CDR3 DNA sequence: TGTGCCAGCAGCCAAGCGGGGGCGAACACCGGGGAGCTGTTTTTT. This translates into CASSQAGANTGELFF.

The rearrangement joins TRBV4-1 to TRBJ2-7, with D unresolved. Germline CDR1 is MGHRA and CDR2 is YSYEKL. The V end was cut by 1 base, the J end by 4 bases, with 23 bases between. The CDR3 length is 18 residues. This chain's CDR3 is CASSQVPALALREYEQYF. CDR3 in DNA: TGCGCCAGCAGCCAAGTCCCAGCGCTCGCCTTAAGAGAGTACGAGCAGTACTTC.

For this clone: Different DNA sequences within this sample yield the same CDR3. The chain joins TRBV9 to TRBJ2-7, with 7 nucleotides matching TRBD1. CDR3 length: 14 amino acids. V trimming: 0 bases; J trimming: 2 bases; junction bases outside the gene matches: 2. Germline assignment: CDR1 SGDLS and CDR2 YYNGEE. The CDR3 sequence is CASSVGQGAYEQYF. DNA for the CDR3: TGTGCCAGCAGCGTAGGGCAGGGGGCCTACGAGCAGTACTTC.

V and J are TRBV5-1 and TRBJ2-3; 15 bases map to TRBD2. The CDR3 is made up of 17 amino acids. V shed 4 bases and J 4 bases; nucleotides not matched to a gene: 7. The germline CDR1 and CDR2 sequences are SGHRS and YFSETQ. Here the CDR3 DNA reads TGCGCCAGCAGCACTGGACTAGCGGGGGGGTCTGCAGATACGCAGTATTTT. Translated: CASSTGLAGGSADTQYF.

A single count supports this clone. The rearrangement uses TRBV5-1 and TRBJ2-4, with 14 bases aligning to TRBD2. The CDR3 is 17 residues long. CDR1 is SGHRS and CDR2 is YFSETQ in the germline V gene. Trimming cost V 0 bases and J 7 bases; bases outside gene matches: 6. The DNA for the CDR3 is TGCGCCAGCAGCTTGGGACTAGCGGGAGGGGCTAATAACATTCAGTACTTC. This gives the protein CASSLGLAGGANNIQYF.

The V gene is TRBV19, the J gene TRBJ1-4; D remains ambiguous. Germline V gene lookup returns CDR1 LNHDA and CDR2 SQIVND (reference sequence). Trimming pared 3 bases from V and 7 bases from J, leaving 12 bases between. The CDR3 loop spans 14 amino acids. CDR3 loop: CASSMVWSGEKLFF. The CDR3 DNA reads as TGTGCCAGTAGTATGGTGTGGAGTGGTGAAAAACTGTTTTTT.

As concerns this clone: Relative to the germline gene, one junction end is altered; a read error may explain this. The chain carries TRBV11-2 and TRBJ2-2, with D uncertain. Germline V gives CDR1 SGHAT, CDR2 FQNNGV. This CDR3 has 12 residues. The CDR3 sequence: CASTLYTGELFF. Written as DNA, the CDR3 is TGTGCCAGCACCTTATACACCGGGGAGCTGTTTTTT.

The genes are TRBV5-1 and TRBJ2-3; 10 nucleotides agree with TRBD2. Germline CDR1 is SGHRS and CDR2 is YFSETQ. The CDR3 has 15 residues. V trimming: 2 bases; J trimming: 6 bases; junction bases outside the gene matches: 6. CDR3 coding DNA: TGCGCCAGCAGCTTTAAGCTAGCGGGAGCTGATACGCAGTATTTT. Protein sequence: CASSFKLAGADTQYF. The full variable domain, with the rest looked up from reference TRBV5-1 and TRBJ2-3, is KAGVTQTPRYLIKTRGQQVTLSCSPISGHRSVSWYQQTPGQGLQFLFEYFSETQRNKGNFPGRFSGRQFSNSRSEMNVSTLELGDSALYLCASSFKLAGADTQYFGPGTRLTVL.